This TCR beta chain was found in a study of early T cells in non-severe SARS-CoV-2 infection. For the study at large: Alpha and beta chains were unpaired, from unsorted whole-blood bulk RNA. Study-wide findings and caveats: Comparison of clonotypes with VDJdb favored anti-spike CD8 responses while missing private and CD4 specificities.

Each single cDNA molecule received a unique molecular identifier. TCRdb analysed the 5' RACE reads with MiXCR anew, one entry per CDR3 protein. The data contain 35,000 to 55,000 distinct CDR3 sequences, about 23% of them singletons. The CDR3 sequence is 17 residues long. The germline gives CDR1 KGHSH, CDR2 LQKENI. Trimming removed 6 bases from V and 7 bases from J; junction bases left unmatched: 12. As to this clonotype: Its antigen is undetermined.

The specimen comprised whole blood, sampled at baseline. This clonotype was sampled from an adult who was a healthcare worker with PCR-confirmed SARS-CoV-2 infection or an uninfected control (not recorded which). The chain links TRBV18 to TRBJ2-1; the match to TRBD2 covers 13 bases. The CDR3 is CASSLTSGGPAPNEQFF. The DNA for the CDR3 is TGTGCCAGCTCTCTGACTAGCGGGGGGCCCGCCCCTAATGAGCAGTTCTTC. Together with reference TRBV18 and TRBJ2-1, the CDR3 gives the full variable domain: NAGVMQNPRHLVRRRGQEARLRCSPMKGHSHVYWYRQLPEEGLKFMVYLQKENIIDESGMPKERFSAEFPKEGPSILRIQQVVRGDSAAYFCASSLTSGGPAPNEQFFGPGTRLTVL.